The 19 T cell receptor beta chains below were found in one sample sequenced in a study of blood T cell repertoires in COVID-19 (dated by TCRdb to 2018 to 2020). Libraries came from the immunoSEQ multiplex PCR assay. TCRdb provides this immuneACCESS table in a form limited to in-frame rearrangements. Some clones are lacking; in checked studies, under half of them reflect an unresolved V gene, and why the rest are absent is not known. The sample data list 200,000 to 250,000 clones, and approximately 85% of these were observed just once. 2.4% of the sample rests with the top ten. Sequenced sample: peripheral blood. The receptor source for this set is a woman between 70 and 85 years old with COVID-19, enrolled during active disease.

The chain carries TRBV30 and TRBJ2-3; D may be TRBD2 (5 bases). CDR3 length: 13 amino acids. V shed 0 bases and J shed 6 bases, with 10 bases lying between them. Germline V CDR1 and CDR2: GTSNPN, SVGIG (reference sequence). In nucleotides, the CDR3 is TGTGCCTGGAGTGTACGGGAACAGGATACGCAGTATTTT. Its translation is CAWSVREQDTQYF.

The rearrangement links TRBV7-2 to TRBJ1-4; 9 bases are shared with TRBD1. Germline CDR1 is SGHTA and CDR2 is FQGNSA. This CDR3 has 15 amino acids. Trimming at V came to 1 base and at J to 7 bases, leaving 4 bases not matched to a gene. CDR3 in amino acids: CASSLEGQGFEKLFF. CDR3 sequence (DNA): TGTGCCAGCAGCTTAGAGGGACAGGGCTTTGAAAAACTGTTTTTT. Full variable domain (remainder filled in from reference TRBV7-2 and TRBJ1-4): GAGVSQSPSNKVTEKGKDVELRCDPISGHTALYWYRQSLGQGLEFLIYFQGNSAPDKSGLPSDRFSAERTGGSVSTLTIQRTQQEDSAVYLCASSLEGQGFEKLFFGSGTQLSVL.

The V gene is TRBV5-1, the J gene TRBJ1-5, with 9 bases identical to TRBD1. CDR1 and CDR2 from the germline V gene are SGHRS and YFSETQ. V trimming: 4 bases; J trimming: 7 bases; junction bases outside the gene matches: 9. This CDR3 is built from 15 residues. The CDR3 sequence is CASSPGQGIGQPQHF. CDR3 in DNA: TGCGCCAGCAGCCCGGGACAGGGCATTGGCCAGCCCCAGCATTTT.

The table lists this clone with a few counts. The V call is TRBV19, the J call TRBJ1-5, with D tentatively TRBD1 (6 bases). Looked up from germline, CDR1 is LNHDA and CDR2 is SQIVND (reference sequence). Trimming shortened V by 8 bases and J by 5 bases, and 25 bases separated the two germline ends. The CDR3 length is 17 residues. The CDR3 DNA sequence: TGTGCCAGTTCCGGGACACGCGTCGCCTCCTCTCATCAGCCCCAGCATTTT. Protein sequence: CASSGTRVASSHQPQHF.

The chain carries TRBV24-1 and TRBJ2-5; 10 bases align to TRBD1. Germline V lookup: CDR1 KGHDR, CDR2 SFDVKD. The V segment lost 5 bases and the J segment 2 bases; nucleotides outside the gene matches: 7. CDR3 length: 16 amino acids. CDR3 amino acids: CATSALDRGIQETQYF. CDR3 coding DNA: TGTGCCACCAGTGCCCTGGACAGGGGGATACAAGAGACCCAGTACTTC.

This clone was counted once. V gene TRBV7-9 combines with J gene TRBJ2-7; a possible D gene is TRBD2 (6 bases). The CDR3 runs 12 residues. Germline V gene lookup returns CDR1 SEHNR and CDR2 FQNEAQ (reference sequence). Trimming took 6 bases from V and 9 from J, leaving 15 bases between them. CDR3 DNA sequence: TGTGCCAGCAGGTTCGGGGGTGGACGGCAGTACTTC. Its protein is CASRFGGGRQYF.

The V and J genes are TRBV5-1 and TRBJ1-2; D not resolved. The CDR3 is made up of 15 amino acids. The V gene lost 2 bases and the J gene lost 0 bases, with 11 bases spanning the gap. CDR1 and CDR2 from the germline V gene are SGHRS and YFSETQ. CDR3 sequence (DNA): TGCGCCAGCAGCTTCTCCCCAGGAACTAACTATGGCTACACCTTC. It encodes CASSFSPGTNYGYTF. Filled out from reference TRBV5-1 and TRBJ1-2, the complete variable domain reads KAGVTQTPRYLIKTRGQQVTLSCSPISGHRSVSWYQQTPGQGLQFLFEYFSETQRNKGNFPGRFSGRQFSNSRSEMNVSTLELGDSALYLCASSFSPGTNYGYTFGSGTRLTVV.

The rearrangement uses TRBV11-3 and TRBJ2-1, with TRBD1 matching 9 bases. Germline V gives CDR1 SGHNT, CDR2 YENEEA. The CDR3 consists of 14 residues. After removal of 4 bases from V and 6 bases from J, the junction contained 4 bases not matched to a gene. CDR3 residues: CASSSHRGLNEQFF. As DNA, the CDR3 is TGTGCCAGCAGCTCCCACAGGGGGCTCAATGAGCAGTTCTTC.

The chain employs TRBV5-1 and TRBJ2-5; D unclear. The V gene's germline CDR1 is SGHRS and CDR2 YFSETQ. This CDR3 spans 13 amino acids. V shed 4 bases and J shed 5 bases, with 12 bases lying between them. This CDR3 reads CASSPLASETQYF. DNA for the CDR3: TGCGCCAGCAGCCCGCTGGCATCGGAGACCCAGTACTTC.

For this clone: The junction differs from germline at one of its ends, possibly a read error. The rearrangement links TRBV20-1 to TRBJ2-1; 11 bases line up with TRBD2. Germline CDR1 DFQATT, CDR2 SNEGSKA (reference sequence). CDR3 length equals 16 residues. The CDR3, as DNA: TGCAGTGCTAGTGGGGGGACTAGCGGAGCCTACAATAAGCAGTTCTTC. Protein product: CSASGGTSGAYNKQFF.

The DNA for the CDR3 is TGTGCCAGTAGTATGGAGCGGAGGGGAGAGACCCAGTACTTC. Translated: CASSMERRGETQYF. This chain connects TRBV19 to TRBJ2-5; D might be TRBD2 (6 bases). V lost 3 bases and J 4 bases, leaving 12 bases between the germline ends. The CDR3 contains 14 residues. In germline, CDR1 is LNHDA, CDR2 SQIVND (reference sequence).

The rearrangement uses TRBV3-1 (or the pseudogene TRBV3-2) and TRBJ1-1; D might be TRBD1 (6 bases). The CDR3 length is 16 residues. Germline values: CDR1 LGHDT, CDR2 YNNKEL (reference sequence). V was shortened by 4 bases and J by 1 base, with 16 bases between the two germline ends. The CDR3 loop is CASSPRGGRGNTEAFF. CDR3 in DNA: TGTGCCAGCAGCCCCCGAGGGGGTCGGGGGAACACTGAAGCTTTCTTT.

V gene TRBV18 combines with J gene TRBJ2-7, with 9 nucleotides matching TRBD1. Losses at the gene ends were 0 bases for V and 7 bases for J; bases not matched to a gene: 13. CDR3 size: 17 residues. The V gene's germline CDR1 is KGHSH and CDR2 LQKENI. CDR3 loop: CASSPPLQGQGFQEQYF. Here the CDR3 DNA reads TGTGCCAGCTCACCACCGCTGCAGGGACAGGGTTTTCAGGAGCAGTACTTC.

V is TRBV7-2 and J is TRBJ1-2; D is unresolved. Per germline, CDR1 SGHTA and CDR2 FQGNSA. V was cut by 7 bases and J by 2 bases, with 17 bases left in between. This CDR3 spans 15 amino acids. CDR3 coding DNA: TGTGCCAGCATGCCGTCGGGAGTCTCCAACTATGGCTACACCTTC. This sequence encodes CASMPSGVSNYGYTF.

J is TRBJ1-1 and V is TRBV30; D unresolved. The CDR3 consists of 12 residues. Trimming pared 6 bases from V and 0 bases from J, leaving 8 bases between. The germline V gene has CDR1 GTSNPN and CDR2 SVGIG (reference sequence). The CDR3 sequence is CACILLNTEAFF. CDR3 nucleotide sequence: TGTGCCTGTATTCTCTTGAACACTGAAGCTTTCTTT.

This clone was counted only a few times. V is TRBV6-1 and J is TRBJ1-5; D not certain. The CDR3 contains 14 residues. Deletions cut 3 bases from V and 3 bases from J, with 9 bases between. From germline, CDR1 is MNHNS and CDR2 SASEGT. The CDR3 spells CASSETQNNQPQHF. DNA of the CDR3: TGTGCCAGCAGTGAGACTCAAAACAATCAGCCCCAGCATTTT.

The chain is built from TRBV27 and TRBJ1-2; unclear D gene. The CDR3 has 14 residues. Per germline, CDR1 MNHEY and CDR2 SMNVEV (reference sequence). V was shortened by 6 bases and J by 6 bases, with 17 bases between the two germline ends. The CDR3 coding sequence is TGTGCCAGCAGCCCGCGTGGAGGGTGGGATGGCTACACCTTC. Translation gives CASSPRGGWDGYTF.

The genes are TRBV4-3 and TRBJ1-4, with a possible D match to TRBD1 (5 bases). Germline V gives CDR1 LGHNA, CDR2 YSLEER. The CDR3 contains 20 residues. Trimming left V 0 bases short and J 8 bases short, with 28 bases between. The CDR3 DNA sequence: TGCGCCAGCAGCCAAGATTGGTACGGGCAGGGTAATTCCCGGCGCGAAAAACTGTTTTTT. Protein sequence: CASSQDWYGQGNSRREKLFF.

J is TRBJ2-3 and V is TRBV18, with D tentatively TRBD2 (6 bases). The CDR3 is made up of 13 amino acids. Trimming left V 6 bases short and J 4 bases short, with 11 bases between. The germline V gene has CDR1 KGHSH and CDR2 LQKENI. DNA of the CDR3: TGTGCCAGCTCCATTCCGGGAGCAGATACGCAGTATTTT. Amino acid sequence: CASSIPGADTQYF. Using reference TRBV18 and TRBJ2-3 for the parts outside the CDR3, the full variable domain is NAGVMQNPRHLVRRRGQEARLRCSPMKGHSHVYWYRQLPEEGLKFMVYLQKENIIDESGMPKERFSAEFPKEGPSILRIQQVVRGDSAAYFCASSIPGADTQYFGPGTRLTVL.